This TCR beta chain stems from a study of regulatory T cells in long-lasting Graves disease. Time point described: newly diagnosed GD, antithyroid drugs for less than 3 months. Researchers made the TCR library from RNA that was extracted from PBMCs. Investigators prepared the TCR beta libraries by applying iRepertoire HTBI primers and Arm-PCR of CDR3 regions. Using its own MiXCR run on the multiplex PCR reads, TCRdb lists one record per CDR3 protein. The data show roughly 560,000 distinct CDR3 sequences, about 15% seen once. Notes on this clonotype: Its target is unknown.

Whole-study results and caveats: Sample size was small, which may have lowered accuracy. Shared public clonotypes totalled a few thousand in persistent patients, compared with around 930 in new patients.

This sample was shared with a second study, whose subject was T cells in Graves' hyperthyroidism and ophthalmopathy.

The source of this sequence is a middle-aged woman with Graves disease. The starting material was peripheral blood mononuclear cells (PBMCs), obtained at new diagnosis, from a patient treated with antithyroid drugs.

CDR3 nucleotides: TGTGCCATCAGTAACCGGGGCTACACCTTC. It yields the protein CAISNRGYTF. The rearrangement joins TRBV10-3 to TRBJ1-2; D unresolved. The CDR3 is made up of 10 amino acids. CDR1 is ENHRY and CDR2 is SYGVKD in the germline V gene. Trimming left V 5 bases short and J 8 bases short, with 6 bases between.